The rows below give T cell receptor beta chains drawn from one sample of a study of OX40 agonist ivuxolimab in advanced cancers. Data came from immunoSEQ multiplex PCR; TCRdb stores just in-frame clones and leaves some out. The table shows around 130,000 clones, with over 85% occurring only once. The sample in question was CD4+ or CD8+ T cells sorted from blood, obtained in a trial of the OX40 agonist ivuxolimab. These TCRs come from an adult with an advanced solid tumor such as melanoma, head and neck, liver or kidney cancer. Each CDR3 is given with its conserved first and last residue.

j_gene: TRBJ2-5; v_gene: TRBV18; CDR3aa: CASSPITGLPETQYF
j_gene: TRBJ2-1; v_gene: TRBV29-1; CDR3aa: CSVTSGKLQEQFF
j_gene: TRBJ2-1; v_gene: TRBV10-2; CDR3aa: CASSTGTSGTRDEQFF
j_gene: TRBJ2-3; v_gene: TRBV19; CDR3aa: CASSEMTATDTQYF
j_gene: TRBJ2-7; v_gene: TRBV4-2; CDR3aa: CASSQGFREDEQYF
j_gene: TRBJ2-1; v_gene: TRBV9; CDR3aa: CASSPTPGYNEQFF
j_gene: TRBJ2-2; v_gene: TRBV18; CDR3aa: CASSPVGARNTGELFF
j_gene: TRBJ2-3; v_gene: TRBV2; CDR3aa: CASSERRTTQYF
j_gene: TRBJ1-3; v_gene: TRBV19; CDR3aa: CASSSGTPGNTIYF
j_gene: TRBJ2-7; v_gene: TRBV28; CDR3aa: CASRGQGVIYEQYF
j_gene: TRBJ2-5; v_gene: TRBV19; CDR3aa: CASNYGSQETQYF
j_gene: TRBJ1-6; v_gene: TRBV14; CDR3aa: CASSQRTNYNSPLHF
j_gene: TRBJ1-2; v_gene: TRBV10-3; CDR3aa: CAIRQNYGYTF
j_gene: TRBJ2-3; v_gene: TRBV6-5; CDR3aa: CASSGGGGSTDTQYF
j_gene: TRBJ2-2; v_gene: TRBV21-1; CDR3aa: CASSKNPNRGNTGELFF
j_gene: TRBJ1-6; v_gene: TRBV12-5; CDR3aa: CASGEGQGNSPLHF
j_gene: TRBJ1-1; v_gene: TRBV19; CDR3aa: CASSSGGLGTEAFF
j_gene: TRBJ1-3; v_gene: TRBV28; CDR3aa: CASSLGHSGNTIYF
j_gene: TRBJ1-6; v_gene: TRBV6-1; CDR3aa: CASSEAAFQSYSPLHF
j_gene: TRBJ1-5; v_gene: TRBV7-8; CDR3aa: CASSLEIPGTYSNQPQHF
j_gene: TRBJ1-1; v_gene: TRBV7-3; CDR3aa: CASSTRGRDTEAFF
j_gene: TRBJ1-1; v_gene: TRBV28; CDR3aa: CASSFPPRFENTEAFF
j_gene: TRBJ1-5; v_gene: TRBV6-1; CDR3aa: CASKLDRGFQPQHF
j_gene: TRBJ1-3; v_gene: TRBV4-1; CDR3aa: CASSPRLLGNTIYF
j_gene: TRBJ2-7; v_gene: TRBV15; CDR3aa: CATSHTSRGTSGSRPYEQYF
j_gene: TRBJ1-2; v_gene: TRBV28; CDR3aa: CASSLEQGSGYTF
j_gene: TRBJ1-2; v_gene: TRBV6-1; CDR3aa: CASSYDRGGYTF
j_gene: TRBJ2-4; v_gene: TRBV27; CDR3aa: CASSLRGQGDWNIQYF
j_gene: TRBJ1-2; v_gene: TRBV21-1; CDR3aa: CASTGESGGYTF
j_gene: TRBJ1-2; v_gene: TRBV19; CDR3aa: CASSIDRGQSSYGYTF
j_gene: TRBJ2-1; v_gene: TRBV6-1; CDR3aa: CASLLGGIGNEQFF
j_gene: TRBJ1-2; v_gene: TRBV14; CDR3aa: CASSPPGSTGAYGYTF
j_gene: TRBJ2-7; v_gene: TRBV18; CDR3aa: CASSTVEGQGRIGEQYF
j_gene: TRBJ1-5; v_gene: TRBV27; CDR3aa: CASSFQSPGQERNQPQHF
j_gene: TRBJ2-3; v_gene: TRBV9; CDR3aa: CASSAGTTNTDTQYF
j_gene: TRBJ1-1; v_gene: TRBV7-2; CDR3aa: CASSLGDSKGVMNTEAFF
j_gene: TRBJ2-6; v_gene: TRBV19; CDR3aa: CASSGKDVSGANVLTF
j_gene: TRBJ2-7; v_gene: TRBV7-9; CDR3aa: CASSLAQPRGYEQYF
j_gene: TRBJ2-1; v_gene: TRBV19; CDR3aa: CASSSTSANEQFF
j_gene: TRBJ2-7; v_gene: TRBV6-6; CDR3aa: CASSQRHGSYEQYF
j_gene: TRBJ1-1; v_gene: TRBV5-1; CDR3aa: CASSWGETEAFF
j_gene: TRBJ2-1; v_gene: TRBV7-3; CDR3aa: CASSLQGGAEQFF
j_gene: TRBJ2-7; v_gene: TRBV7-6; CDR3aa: CASSLGQPSYEQYF
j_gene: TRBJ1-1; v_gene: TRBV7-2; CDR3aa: CASSFSRAEAFF
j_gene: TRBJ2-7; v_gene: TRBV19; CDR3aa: CASSSIGQTYEQYF
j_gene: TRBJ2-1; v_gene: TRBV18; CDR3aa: CASSRSTGVGGNEQFF
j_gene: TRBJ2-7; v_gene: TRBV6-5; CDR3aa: CASSLTGYPNEQYF
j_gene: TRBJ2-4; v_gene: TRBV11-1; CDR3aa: CASSFGVLAGGNIQYF
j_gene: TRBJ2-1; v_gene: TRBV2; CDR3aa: CASSVGLAAPFNEQFF
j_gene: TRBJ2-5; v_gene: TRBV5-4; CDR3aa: CASSPLLAGAVETQYF
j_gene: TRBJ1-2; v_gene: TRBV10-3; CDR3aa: CAISAQGQADYTF
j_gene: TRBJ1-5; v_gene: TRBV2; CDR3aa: CASSDGGSSNQPQHF
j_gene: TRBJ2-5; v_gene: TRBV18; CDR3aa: CASSPDPRETQYF
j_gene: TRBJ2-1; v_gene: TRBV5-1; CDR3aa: CASSPGTSLSYNEQFF
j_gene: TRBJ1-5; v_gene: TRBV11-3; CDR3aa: CASSLGHNQPQHF